Listed below are T cell receptor beta chains from one sample, sequenced in a study of cytomegalovirus exposure and HLA in healthy donors. Some clones are missing from TCRdb's copy, which holds only in-frame ones; the method was immunoSEQ multiplex PCR. The sample has roughly 190,000 clones, under 9.5% seen once. Specimen: PBMCs. These receptors all come from a woman aged 30 to 39 in good health and CMV-seropositive. Each CDR3 is given with its conserved first and last residue. A D gene is named only where the DNA matches it firmly. Only some rows state a clone size, as once, few, many or a class for expanded clones.

>TRBJ2-5|few|TRBD1|TRBV5-1
CASSTWTGGSEGTQYF
TGCGCCAGCAGCACCTGGACAGGGGGCTCGGAAGGGACCCAGTACTTC
>TRBJ2-1|.|TRBD2|TRBV5-1
CASSLILAGKWNEQFF
TGCGCCAGCAGCTTGATATTAGCGGGAAAGTGGAATGAGCAGTTCTTC
>TRBJ2-7|.|TRBD2|TRBV15
CATRTLAGDYEQYF
TGTGCCACCAGGACGCTAGCGGGGGACTACGAGCAGTACTTC
>TRBJ1-5|.|.|TRBV2
CASRGDYSNQPQHF
TGTGCCAGCAGAGGGGACTATAGCAATCAGCCCCAGCATTTT
>TRBJ2-1|few|TRBD2|TRBV10-3
CAISAPGLAGVHEQFF
TGTGCCATCAGTGCGCCGGGACTAGCGGGAGTCCATGAGCAGTTCTTC
>TRBJ2-7|.|.|TRBV4-2
CASSQEWQTYEQYF
TGTGCCAGCAGCCAAGAGTGGCAGACCTACGAGCAGTACTTC
>TRBJ1-2|few|TRBD1|TRBV19
CASSMGQGRHGYTF
TGTGCCAGTAGTATGGGACAGGGAAGGCATGGCTACACCTTC
>TRBJ2-3|few|.|TRBV6-6
CASSYTGDTQYF
TGTGCCAGCAGTTACACAGGGGATACGCAGTATTTT
>TRBJ2-7|few|.|TRBV9
CASSFGQHSYEQYF
TGTGCCAGCAGCTTTGGACAGCATTCCTACGAGCAGTACTTC
>TRBJ1-4|few|TRBD1|TRBV19
CASRDSNEKLFF
TGTGCCAGCCGGGACAGTAATGAAAAACTGTTTTTT
>TRBJ1-2|few|TRBD1|TRBV15
CATSRGTGGSNYGYTF
TGTGCCACCAGCAGGGGGACAGGGGGCTCTAACTATGGCTACACCTTC
>TRBJ2-7|.|.|TRBV6-1
CASKGPGREQYF
TGTGCCAGCAAAGGGCCGGGGAGGGAGCAGTACTTC
>TRBJ2-2|few|.|TRBV5-6
CASSLPGSPNTGELFF
TGTGCCAGCAGCTTGCCGGGAAGCCCGAACACCGGGGAGCTGTTTTTT
>TRBJ1-3|.|TRBD1|TRBV9
CASSVMDGTGVRSGNTIYF
TGTGCCAGCAGCGTGATGGATGGGACAGGGGTTAGGTCTGGAAACACCATATATTTT
>TRBJ2-7|.|.|TRBV19
CASSPFRQVQEQYF
TGTGCCAGTAGTCCCTTCCGACAGGTTCAAGAGCAGTACTTC
>TRBJ1-2|.|.|TRBV5-1
CASSPDWGPGEGYTF
TGCGCCAGCAGCCCTGATTGGGGGCCCGGGGAAGGCTACACCTTC
>TRBJ2-3|few|.|TRBV20-1
CSATREDTQYF
TGCAGTGCTACCCGGGAAGATACGCAGTATTTT
>TRBJ2-5|few|.|TRBV11-2
CASSPQTHQKTQYF
TGTGCCAGCAGCCCCCAGACTCACCAGAAGACCCAGTACTTC
>TRBJ1-5|few|.|TRBV15
CATEREGLNQPQHF
TGTGCCACCGAGAGGGAGGGTCTAAATCAGCCCCAGCATTTT
>TRBJ2-5|.|.|TRBV18
CASSLSDMAKETQYF
TGTGCCAGCTCACTTTCAGACATGGCTAAAGAGACCCAGTACTTC
>TRBJ2-1|once|TRBD2|TRBV2
CASKSLAGGGYNEQFF
TGTGCCAGCAAATCCCTAGCGGGAGGGGGGTACAATGAGCAGTTCTTC
>TRBJ1-2|.|.|TRBV25-1
CASSELGGSYGYTF
TGTGCCAGCAGTGAATTGGGGGGGAGCTATGGCTACACCTTC
>TRBJ2-1|.|TRBD1|TRBV6-6
CASLRDRSYNEQFF
TGTGCCAGCTTACGGGACAGATCCTACAATGAGCAGTTCTTC
>TRBJ2-7|few|.|TRBV21-1
CASSLSKAGGRGIYSYEQYF
TGTGCCAGCAGCCTCAGTAAGGCGGGAGGGCGGGGAATTTACTCCTACGAGCAGTACTTC
>TRBJ2-1|few|.|TRBV14
CASSHRDGNNEQFF
TGTGCCAGCAGCCACCGCGACGGGAACAATGAGCAGTTCTTC
>TRBJ2-7|few|.|TRBV4-1
CASSQETRKRYEQYF
TGCGCCAGCAGCCAAGAGACCCGAAAGCGATACGAGCAGTACTTC
>TRBJ1-1|.|.|TRBV5-1
CASSSWGEFLNTEAFF
TGCGCCAGCAGCTCTTGGGGGGAGTTCCTGAACACTGAAGCTTTCTTT
>TRBJ1-1|.|.|TRBV7-9
CASSFRGMNTEAFF
TGTGCCAGCAGCTTTAGGGGGATGAACACTGAAGCTTTCTTT